This TCR beta chain was retrieved from a study of memory CD4+ T cells and cytomegalovirus serostatus. As for the study in general: Healthy Belgian adult donors included about 10 CMV-positive and 24 CMV-negative people. The study's findings and limits: The CMV-associated TCR signature appears largely within the CD4+ memory repertoire. CD4+ memory repertoires contained 67 of 164 reported CMV TCRbeta sequences.

V was clipped by 2 bases and J by 3 bases, with 11 bases between them. The CDR3 contains 14 residues. Germline V CDR1 and CDR2: SGHRS, YFSETQ. Profiled with immunoSEQ multiplex PCR; TCRdb holds only in-frame clones, not every one. Among some 26,000 clones, under 85% were seen once, and the ten largest hold 0.68%. The sort gate was single viable CD3+CD4+CD8-CD45RO+ cells for memory CD4+ T cells. Donors' CMV status reflects serum IgG against pp150, pp28, p38, p52. Turning to this clone: Its cognate antigen is unknown.

This sequence originates from an adult in good health and CMV-seronegative. Sequencing used memory CD4+ T cells from blood. This chain joins TRBV5-1 and TRBJ1-2; possibly TRBD1 for D (6 bases). The CDR3 DNA sequence: TGCGCCAGCAGCTTAGGTCACAGGGACTATGGCTACACCTTC. Its protein product is CASSLGHRDYGYTF.